This entry lists 14 T cell receptor beta chains sequenced from one sample in a study of T cell responses to AZD1222 COVID-19 vaccine. This table comes from immunoSEQ multiplex PCR, and its TCRdb copy is limited to in-frame clones, with some not included. Seen here are 95,000 to 100,000 clones, over 75% observed once, and the top ten hold 1% to 1.5%. Source: peripheral blood, taken on day 0 of AZD1222 vaccination. The receptors originated from an adult in good health.

The CDR3 DNA reads TGTGCCAGTAGCCCCTGGGGTTCAGGCTATGGCTACACCTTC. Translation: CASSPWGSGYGYTF. The chain joins TRBV19 to TRBJ1-2; D is uncertain. V shed 6 bases and J shed 4 bases, with 15 bases lying between them. The germline V gene encodes CDR1 LNHDA and CDR2 SQIVND (reference sequence). The CDR3 length is 14 residues.

The chain joins TRBV2 to TRBJ2-7; the D call may be TRBD1 or TRBD2 (5 bases each). Per the germline V gene, CDR1 is SNHLY and CDR2 is FYNNEI. V dropped 4 bases and J dropped 4 bases, with 8 bases sitting between them. The CDR3 totals 12 residues. Here the CDR3 reads CASSGGFYEQYF. The CDR3 region has the DNA TGTGCCAGCAGTGGGGGGTTTTACGAGCAGTACTTC. Complete variable domain (other parts from reference TRBV2 and TRBJ2-7): EPEVTQTPSHQVTQMGQEVILRCVPISNHLYFYWYRQILGQKVEFLVSFYNNEISEKSEIFDDQFSVERPDGSNFTLKIRSTKLEDSAMYFCASSGGFYEQYFGPGTRLTVT.

The chain links TRBV2 to TRBJ1-5, with D perhaps matching TRBD1 (5 bases). CDR3 size: 14 residues. Looked up from germline, CDR1 is SNHLY and CDR2 is FYNNEI. Trimming removed 6 bases from V and 3 bases from J, with 12 bases in between. The CDR3 nucleotides read TGTGCCAGCAGCCGAGACAGACCCAATCAGCCCCAGCATTTT. It specifies CASSRDRPNQPQHF.

This chain uses TRBV18 with TRBJ2-7; D call uncertain. Germline V gene sequence: CDR1 KGHSH, CDR2 LQKENI. V lost 0 bases to trimming and J lost 3 bases, with 6 bases between them. This CDR3 comprises 13 residues. The DNA of the CDR3 is TGTGCCAGCTCACCACCAGGTTTCTACGAGCAGTACTTC. Residues: CASSPPGFYEQYF. Full variable domain (rest looked up from reference TRBV18 and TRBJ2-7): NAGVMQNPRHLVRRRGQEARLRCSPMKGHSHVYWYRQLPEEGLKFMVYLQKENIIDESGMPKERFSAEFPKEGPSILRIQQVVRGDSAAYFCASSPPGFYEQYFGPGTRLTVT.

The rearrangement uses TRBV27 and TRBJ2-7; D is unresolved. Trimming cost V 6 bases and J 6 bases, with 15 bases left between them. The germline CDR1 and CDR2 sequences are MNHEY and SMNVEV (reference sequence). This CDR3 has 13 amino acids. The chain's CDR3 is CASSPLGSAEQYF. CDR3 nucleotide sequence: TGTGCCAGCAGCCCATTGGGGTCCGCCGAGCAGTACTTC.

Details on this clone: Additional DNA sequences in this sample encode the identical CDR3. The chain employs TRBV24-1 and TRBJ1-3; D is ambiguous. The CDR3 consists of 15 residues. Germline lookup yields CDR1 KGHDR and CDR2 SFDVKD. The V and J ends lost 4 bases and 0 bases respectively, with 9 bases between them. The CDR3 reads CATSDPADSGNTIYF. CDR3 bases: TGTGCCACCAGTGACCCGGCCGACTCTGGAAACACCATATATTTT.

The rearrangement joins TRBV24-1 to TRBJ2-3, with no clear D. V lost 1 base, J lost 8 bases, and 9 bases lay in between. This CDR3 spans 13 amino acids. The germline V gene encodes CDR1 KGHDR and CDR2 SFDVKD. The CDR3 nucleotides are TGTGCCACCAGTGATTTAGCCCAGAGTACGCAGTATTTT. This codes for CATSDLAQSTQYF.

The chain couples TRBV25-1 to TRBJ1-6; D unclear. This CDR3 is built from 15 residues. Germline V lookup: CDR1 MGHDK, CDR2 SYGVNS. Trimming took off 1 base at V and 9 bases at J, with 13 bases between the two ends. CDR3 nucleotide sequence: TGTGCCAGCAGTGAATGGGGAAGTACCGGTTCACCCCTCCACTTT. Amino acid sequence: CASSEWGSTGSPLHF.

The genes are TRBV19 and TRBJ1-5; TRBD1 agrees at 8 bases. The V gene's germline CDR1 is LNHDA and CDR2 SQIVND (reference sequence). The CDR3 has 18 residues. The V gene end was trimmed by 4 bases and the J gene end by 0 bases; junction bases not matched to a gene: 11. CDR3 sequence: CASSTPPGGRRSNQPQHF. The CDR3 DNA sequence: TGTGCCAGTAGTACCCCACCAGGGGGCAGACGTAGCAATCAGCCCCAGCATTTT.

This chain connects TRBV27 to TRBJ2-7; 10 nucleotides match TRBD1. Germline V gives CDR1 MNHEY, CDR2 SMNVEV (reference sequence). The CDR3 is made up of 15 amino acids. The V gene end was trimmed by 6 bases and the J gene end by 2 bases; junction bases not matched to a gene: 7. DNA for the CDR3: TGTGCCAGCAGCAACGGACAGGGGGTCCCCTACGAGCAGTACTTC. Translating it yields CASSNGQGVPYEQYF.

The rearrangement uses TRBV7-6 and TRBJ2-2; D gene uncertain. Looked up from germline, CDR1 is SGHVS and CDR2 is FNYEAQ. Trimming shortened V by 2 bases and J by 0 bases, and 10 bases separated the two germline ends. The CDR3 is 16 amino acids. The CDR3 loop reads CASSLLKPANTGELFF. The CDR3 coding sequence is TGTGCCAGCAGCTTACTGAAACCCGCGAACACCGGGGAGCTGTTTTTT.

This clone showed up just once. This rearrangement joins TRBV6-5 to TRBJ2-2; no reliable D call. The CDR3 totals 11 residues. The V and J ends lost 3 bases and 6 bases respectively, with 2 bases between them. Germline-derived CDR1 and CDR2 are MNHEY and SVGAGI. CDR3 amino acids: CASSYAGELFF. CDR3 in DNA: TGTGCCAGCAGTTATGCCGGGGAGCTGTTTTTT.

The gene calls are TRBV5-4 and TRBJ1-1; a weak D match, TRBD1 (6 bases). The germline V gene encodes CDR1 SGHNT and CDR2 YYREEE (reference sequence). The length of the CDR3 is 14 residues. Trimming stripped 3 bases from V and 3 bases from J, with 12 bases between. The CDR3 reads CASSSKTGDTEAFF. CDR3 bases: TGTGCCAGCAGCTCTAAGACAGGAGACACTGAAGCTTTCTTT.

The chain uses TRBV23-1 and TRBJ1-5, with D perhaps matching TRBD1 (5 bases). TRBV23-1 is flagged as an ORF with uncertain function. The CDR3 length is 17 residues. The V gene lost 8 bases and the J gene lost 0 bases, with 20 bases spanning the gap. CDR3 in amino acids: CASSTADRLYSNQPQHF. The CDR3 DNA reads TGCGCCAGCTCAACTGCAGACAGATTATATAGCAATCAGCCCCAGCATTTT.